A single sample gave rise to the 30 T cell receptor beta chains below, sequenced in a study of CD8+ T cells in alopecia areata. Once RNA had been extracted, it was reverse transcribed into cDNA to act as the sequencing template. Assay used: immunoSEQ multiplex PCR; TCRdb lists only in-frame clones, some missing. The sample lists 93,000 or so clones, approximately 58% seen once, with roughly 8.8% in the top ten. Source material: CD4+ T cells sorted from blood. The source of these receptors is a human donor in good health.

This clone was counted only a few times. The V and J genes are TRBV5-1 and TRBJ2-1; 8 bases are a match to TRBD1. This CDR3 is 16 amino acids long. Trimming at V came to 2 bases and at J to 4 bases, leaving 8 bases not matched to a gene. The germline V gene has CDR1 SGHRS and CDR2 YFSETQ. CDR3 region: CASSFETGTGYNEQFF. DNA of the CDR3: TGCGCCAGCAGCTTCGAGACCGGGACAGGATACAATGAGCAGTTCTTC.

For the CDR3, the DNA is TGCAGCGTTCCGACAGGGACGAACACTGAAGCTTTCTTT. This gives the protein CSVPTGTNTEAFF. The J gene is TRBJ1-1, the V gene TRBV29-1; 7 bases align to TRBD1. The J segment lost 1 base and the V segment lost 5 bases, leaving 4 bases of the junction unmatched. This CDR3 contains 13 residues. Germline CDR1 SQVTM, CDR2 ANQGSEA. Drawing the rest from reference TRBV29-1 and TRBJ1-1, the complete variable domain is SAVISQKPSRDICQRGTSLTIQCQVDSQVTMMFWYRQQPGQSLTLIATANQGSEATYESGFVIDKFPISRPNLTFSTLTVSNMSPEDSSIYLCSVPTGTNTEAFFGQGTRLTVV.

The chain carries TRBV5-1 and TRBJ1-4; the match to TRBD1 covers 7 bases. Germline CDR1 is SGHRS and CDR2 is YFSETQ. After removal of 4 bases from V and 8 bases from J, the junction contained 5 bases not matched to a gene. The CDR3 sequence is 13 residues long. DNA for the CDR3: TGCGCCAGCAGCCCGGGACAGCGCGAAAAACTGTTTTTT. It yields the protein CASSPGQREKLFF. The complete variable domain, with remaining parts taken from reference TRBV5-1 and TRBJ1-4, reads KAGVTQTPRYLIKTRGQQVTLSCSPISGHRSVSWYQQTPGQGLQFLFEYFSETQRNKGNFPGRFSGRQFSNSRSEMNVSTLELGDSALYLCASSPGQREKLFFGSGTQLSVL.

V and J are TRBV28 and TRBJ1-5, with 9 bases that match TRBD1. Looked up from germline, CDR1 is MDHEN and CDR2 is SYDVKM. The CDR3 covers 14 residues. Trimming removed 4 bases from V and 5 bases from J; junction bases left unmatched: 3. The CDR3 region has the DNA TGTGCCAGCAGTTCGGGACAGGGTGATCAGCCCCAGCATTTT. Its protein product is CASSSGQGDQPQHF.

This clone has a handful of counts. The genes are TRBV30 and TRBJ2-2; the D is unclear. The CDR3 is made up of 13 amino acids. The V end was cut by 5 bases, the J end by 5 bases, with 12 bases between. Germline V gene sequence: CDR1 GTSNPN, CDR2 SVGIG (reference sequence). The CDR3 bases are TGTGCCTGGTCCAATACGTGGACCGGGGAGCTGTTTTTT. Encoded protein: CAWSNTWTGELFF.

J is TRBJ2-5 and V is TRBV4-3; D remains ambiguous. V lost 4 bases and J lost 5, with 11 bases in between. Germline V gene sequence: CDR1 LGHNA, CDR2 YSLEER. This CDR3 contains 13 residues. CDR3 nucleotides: TGCGCCAGCAGCCTGGGTACACGGGAGACCCAGTACTTC. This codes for CASSLGTRETQYF.

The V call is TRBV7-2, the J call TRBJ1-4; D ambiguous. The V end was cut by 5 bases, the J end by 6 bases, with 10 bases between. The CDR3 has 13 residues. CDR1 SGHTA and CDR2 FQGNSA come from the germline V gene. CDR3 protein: CASSKPTYEKLFF. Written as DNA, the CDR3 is TGTGCCAGCAGCAAACCGACATATGAAAAACTGTTTTTT.

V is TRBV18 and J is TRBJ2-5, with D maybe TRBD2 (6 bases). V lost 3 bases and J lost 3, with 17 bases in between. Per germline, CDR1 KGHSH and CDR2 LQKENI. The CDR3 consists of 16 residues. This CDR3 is CASSPAGRLHKETQYF. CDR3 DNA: TGTGCCAGCTCACCGGCGGGGCGACTACATAAAGAGACCCAGTACTTC.

This CDR3 is CAWSASDTQYF. Written as DNA, the CDR3 is TGTGCCTGGAGTGCGTCAGATACGCAGTATTTT. This sequence joins TRBV30 and TRBJ2-3, with D unresolved. V lost 1 base and J lost 4, with 3 bases in between. This CDR3 has 11 residues. The germline CDR1 and CDR2 sequences are GTSNPN and SVGIG (reference sequence).

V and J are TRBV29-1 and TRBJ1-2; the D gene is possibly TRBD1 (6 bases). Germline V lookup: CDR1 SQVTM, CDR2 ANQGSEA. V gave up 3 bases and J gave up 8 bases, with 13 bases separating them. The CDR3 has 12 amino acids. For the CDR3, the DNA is TGCAGCGTTGACAGGGGAGGGAACGGCTACACCTTC. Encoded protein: CSVDRGGNGYTF.

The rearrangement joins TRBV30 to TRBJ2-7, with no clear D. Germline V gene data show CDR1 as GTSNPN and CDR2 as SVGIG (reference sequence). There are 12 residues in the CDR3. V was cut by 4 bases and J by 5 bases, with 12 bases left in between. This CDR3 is CAWTPQTHEQYF. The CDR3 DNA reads TGTGCCTGGACCCCCCAAACCCACGAGCAGTACTTC.

The CDR3 DNA reads TGTGCCAGCAGTGTACGACCCGGGACGCCAACCACAGATACGCAGTATTTT. Translated, it gives CASSVRPGTPTTDTQYF. V gene TRBV28 combines with J gene TRBJ2-3; perhaps D is TRBD1 or TRBD2 (5 bases each). V lost 5 bases and J 2 bases, leaving 20 bases between the germline ends. Germline loops: CDR1 MDHEN, CDR2 SYDVKM. The CDR3 runs 17 residues.

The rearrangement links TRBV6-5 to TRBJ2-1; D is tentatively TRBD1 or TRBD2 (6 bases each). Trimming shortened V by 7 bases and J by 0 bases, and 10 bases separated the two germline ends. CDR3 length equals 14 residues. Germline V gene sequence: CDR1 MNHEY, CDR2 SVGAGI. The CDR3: CASTGGPSYNEQFF. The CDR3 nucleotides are TGTGCCAGCACCGGGGGCCCCTCCTACAATGAGCAGTTCTTC.

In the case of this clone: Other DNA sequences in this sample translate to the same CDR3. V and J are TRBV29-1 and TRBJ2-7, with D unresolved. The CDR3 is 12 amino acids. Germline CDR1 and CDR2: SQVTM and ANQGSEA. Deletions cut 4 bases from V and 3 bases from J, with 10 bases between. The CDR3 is CSVVTLGYEQYF. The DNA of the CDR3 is TGCAGCGTTGTCACACTCGGCTACGAGCAGTACTTC.

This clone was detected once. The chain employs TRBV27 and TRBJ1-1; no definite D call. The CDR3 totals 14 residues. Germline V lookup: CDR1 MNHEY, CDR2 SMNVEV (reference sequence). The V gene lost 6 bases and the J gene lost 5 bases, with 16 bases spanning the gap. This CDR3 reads CASSPRYARTEAFF. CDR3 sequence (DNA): TGTGCCAGCAGCCCTCGATACGCGCGTACTGAAGCTTTCTTT.

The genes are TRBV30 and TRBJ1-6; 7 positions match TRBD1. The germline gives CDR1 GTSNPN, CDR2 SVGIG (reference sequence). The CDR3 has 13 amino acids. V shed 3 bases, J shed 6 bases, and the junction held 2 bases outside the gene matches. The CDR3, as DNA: TGTGCCTGGAGCCCAGGGGGTAATTCACCCCTCCACTTT. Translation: CAWSPGGNSPLHF. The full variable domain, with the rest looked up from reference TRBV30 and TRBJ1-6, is SQTIHQWPATLVQPVGSPLSLECTVEGTSNPNLYWYRQAAGRGLQLLFYSVGIGQISSEVPQNLSASRPQDRQFILSSKKLLLSDSGFYLCAWSPGGNSPLHFGNGTRLTVT.

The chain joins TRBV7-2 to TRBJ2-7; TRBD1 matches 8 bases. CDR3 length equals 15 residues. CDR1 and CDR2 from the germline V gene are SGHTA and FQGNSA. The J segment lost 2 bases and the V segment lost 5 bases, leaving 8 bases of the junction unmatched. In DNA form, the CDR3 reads TGTGCCAGCAGCAAATGGACAGGGCAGACCTACGAGCAGTACTTC. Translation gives CASSKWTGQTYEQYF.

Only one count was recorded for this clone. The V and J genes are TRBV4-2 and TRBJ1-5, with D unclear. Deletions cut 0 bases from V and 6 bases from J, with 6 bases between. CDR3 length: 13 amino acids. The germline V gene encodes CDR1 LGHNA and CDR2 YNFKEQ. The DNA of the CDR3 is TGTGCCAGCAGCCAAGATTGGGCTCAGCCCCAGCATTTT. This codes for CASSQDWAQPQHF.

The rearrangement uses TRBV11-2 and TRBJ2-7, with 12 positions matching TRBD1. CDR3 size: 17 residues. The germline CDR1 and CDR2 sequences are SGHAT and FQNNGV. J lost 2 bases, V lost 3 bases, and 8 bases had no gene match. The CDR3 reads CASSFRGTGGGPYEQYF. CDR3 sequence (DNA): TGTGCCAGCAGCTTTAGAGGGACAGGGGGCGGGCCCTACGAGCAGTACTTC.

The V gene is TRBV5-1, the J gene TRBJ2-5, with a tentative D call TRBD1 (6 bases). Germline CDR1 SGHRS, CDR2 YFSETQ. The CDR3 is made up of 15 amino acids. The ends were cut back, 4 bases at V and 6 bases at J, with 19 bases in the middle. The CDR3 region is CASSPGQGSDKTQYF. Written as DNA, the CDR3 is TGCGCCAGCAGCCCGGGGCAGGGGTCGGATAAGACCCAGTACTTC.

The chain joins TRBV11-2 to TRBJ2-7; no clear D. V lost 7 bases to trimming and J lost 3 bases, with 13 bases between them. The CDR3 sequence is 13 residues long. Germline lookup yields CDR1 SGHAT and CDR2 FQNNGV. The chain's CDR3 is CASTPLPGYEQYF. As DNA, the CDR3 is TGTGCCAGCACCCCCCTCCCAGGCTACGAGCAGTACTTC.

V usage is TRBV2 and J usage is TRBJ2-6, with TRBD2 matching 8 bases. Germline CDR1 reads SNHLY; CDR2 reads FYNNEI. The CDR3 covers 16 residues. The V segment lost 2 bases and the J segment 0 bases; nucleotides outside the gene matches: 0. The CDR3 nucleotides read TGTGCCAGCAGTGAACGGGGGGGCTCTGGGGCCAACGTCCTGACTTTC. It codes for CASSERGGSGANVLTF.

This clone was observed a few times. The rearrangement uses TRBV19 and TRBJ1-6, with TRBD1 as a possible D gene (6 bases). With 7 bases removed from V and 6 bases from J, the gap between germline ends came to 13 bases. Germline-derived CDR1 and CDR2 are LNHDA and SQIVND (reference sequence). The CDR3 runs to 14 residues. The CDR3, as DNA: TGTGCCAGTATCTCGACAGGCTCTAATTCACCCCTCCACTTT. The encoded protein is CASISTGSNSPLHF.

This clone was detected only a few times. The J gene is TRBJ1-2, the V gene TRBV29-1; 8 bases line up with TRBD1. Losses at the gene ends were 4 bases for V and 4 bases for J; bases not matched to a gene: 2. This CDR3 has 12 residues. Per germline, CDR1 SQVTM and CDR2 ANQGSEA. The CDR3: CSVAGTGYGYTF. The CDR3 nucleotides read TGCAGCGTTGCCGGGACAGGCTATGGCTACACCTTC.

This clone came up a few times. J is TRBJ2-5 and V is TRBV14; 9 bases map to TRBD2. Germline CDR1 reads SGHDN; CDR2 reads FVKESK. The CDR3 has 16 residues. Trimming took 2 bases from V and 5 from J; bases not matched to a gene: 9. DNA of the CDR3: TGTGCCAGCAGCCAACACCTTTCTAGCGGGGTCGAGACCCAGTACTTC. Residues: CASSQHLSSGVETQYF.

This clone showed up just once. The CDR3 loop is CASSQYNRVNQPQHF. The CDR3 nucleotides read TGTGCCAGCAGTCAATATAACAGAGTAAATCAGCCCCAGCATTTT. The rearrangement links TRBV2 to TRBJ1-5; D gene ambiguous. Germline V gene sequence: CDR1 SNHLY, CDR2 FYNNEI. The CDR3 contains 15 residues. Trimming took 5 bases from V and 4 from J, leaving 15 bases between them. The whole variable domain, filled in from reference TRBV2 and TRBJ1-5, reads EPEVTQTPSHQVTQMGQEVILRCVPISNHLYFYWYRQILGQKVEFLVSFYNNEISEKSEIFDDQFSVERPDGSNFTLKIRSTKLEDSAMYFCASSQYNRVNQPQHFGDGTRLSIL.

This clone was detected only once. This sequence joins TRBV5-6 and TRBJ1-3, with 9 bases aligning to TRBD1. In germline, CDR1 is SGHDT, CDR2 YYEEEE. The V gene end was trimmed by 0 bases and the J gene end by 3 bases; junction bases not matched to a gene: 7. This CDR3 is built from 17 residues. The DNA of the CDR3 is TGTGCCAGCAGCTTGGGGGACAGGGTAATTGATGGAAACACCATATATTTT. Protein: CASSLGDRVIDGNTIYF.

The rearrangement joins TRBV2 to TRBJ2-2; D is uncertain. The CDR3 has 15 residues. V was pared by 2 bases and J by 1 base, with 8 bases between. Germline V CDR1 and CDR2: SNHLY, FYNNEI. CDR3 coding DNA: TGTGCCAGCAGTGAATCTGGGTTGAACACCGGGGAGCTGTTTTTT. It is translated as CASSESGLNTGELFF. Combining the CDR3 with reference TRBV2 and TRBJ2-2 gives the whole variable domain EPEVTQTPSHQVTQMGQEVILRCVPISNHLYFYWYRQILGQKVEFLVSFYNNEISEKSEIFDDQFSVERPDGSNFTLKIRSTKLEDSAMYFCASSESGLNTGELFFGEGSRLTVL.

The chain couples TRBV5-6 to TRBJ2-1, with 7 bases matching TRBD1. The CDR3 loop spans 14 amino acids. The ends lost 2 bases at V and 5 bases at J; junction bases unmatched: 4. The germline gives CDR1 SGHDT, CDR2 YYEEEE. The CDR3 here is CASSFRGQNNEQFF. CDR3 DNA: TGTGCCAGCAGCTTTAGGGGGCAGAACAATGAGCAGTTCTTC. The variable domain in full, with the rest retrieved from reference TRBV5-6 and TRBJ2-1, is DAGVTQSPTHLIKTRGQQVTLRCSPKSGHDTVSWYQQALGQGPQFIFQYYEEEERQRGNFPDRFSGHQFPNYSSELNVNALLLGDSALYLCASSFRGQNNEQFFGPGTRLTVL.

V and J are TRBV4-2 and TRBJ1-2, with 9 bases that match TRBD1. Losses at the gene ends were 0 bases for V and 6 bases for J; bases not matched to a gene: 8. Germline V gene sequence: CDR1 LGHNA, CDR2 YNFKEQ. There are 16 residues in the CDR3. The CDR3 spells CASSQDATGGRNGYTF. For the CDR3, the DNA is TGTGCCAGCAGCCAAGATGCGACAGGGGGACGGAATGGCTACACCTTC.